One T cell receptor beta chain is described in this entry. This sample was included in a study of CD8 T cells in Susac syndrome. An input of about 0.5 to 1 ug of RNA was subjected to reverse transcription using random hexamers. Multiplex immunoSEQ PCR targeted 54 Vbeta and 13 Jbeta TCR beta segments. TCRdb re-called the immunoSEQ multiplex PCR reads with MiXCR, one entry per CDR3 protein. The sample has approximately 170,000 distinct CDR3 sequences; about 93% are singletons. TEMRA cells were FACS-enriched, and CD8+ and CD4+ T cells were isolated negatively. The sequenced sample was CD4+ T cells from PBMCs. The TCR was taken from a human donor in good health.

CDR3 nucleotide sequence: TGTGCCAGTACCGCCCTGGACAGCAAAAACATTCAGTACTTC. This codes for CASTALDSKNIQYF. The rearrangement joins TRBV19 to TRBJ2-4; TRBD1 is a possible D gene (6 bases). The CDR3 covers 14 residues. The V gene lost 7 bases and the J gene lost 3 bases, with 13 bases spanning the gap. In germline, CDR1 is LNHDA, CDR2 SQIVND (reference sequence).